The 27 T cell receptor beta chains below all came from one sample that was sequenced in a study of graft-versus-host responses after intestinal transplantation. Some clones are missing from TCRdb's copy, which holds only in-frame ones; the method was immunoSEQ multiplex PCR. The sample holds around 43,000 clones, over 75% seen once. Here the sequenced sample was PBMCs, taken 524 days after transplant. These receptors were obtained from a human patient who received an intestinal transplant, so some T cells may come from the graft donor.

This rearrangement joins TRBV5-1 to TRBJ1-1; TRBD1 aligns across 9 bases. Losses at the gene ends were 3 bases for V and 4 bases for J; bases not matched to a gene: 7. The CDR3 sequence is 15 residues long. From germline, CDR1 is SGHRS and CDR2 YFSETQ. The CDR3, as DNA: TGCGCCAGCAGCTCACTCGGGACAGGGTCCACTGAAGCTTTCTTT. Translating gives CASSSLGTGSTEAFF.

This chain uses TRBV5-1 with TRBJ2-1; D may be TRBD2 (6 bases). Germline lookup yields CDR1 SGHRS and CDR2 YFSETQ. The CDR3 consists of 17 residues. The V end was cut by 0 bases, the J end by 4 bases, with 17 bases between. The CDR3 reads CASSLGPGRRPYNEQFF. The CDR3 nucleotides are TGCGCCAGCAGCTTGGGGCCCGGGAGACGCCCGTACAATGAGCAGTTCTTC.

The chain's CDR3 is CASSPGQGANTEAFF. The CDR3 coding sequence is TGTGCCAGCTCACCGGGACAGGGAGCGAACACTGAAGCTTTCTTT. The rearrangement links TRBV18 to TRBJ1-1; 9 positions agree with TRBD1. V trimming: 3 bases; J trimming: 1 base; junction bases outside the gene matches: 3. The CDR3 loop spans 15 amino acids. Germline V CDR1 and CDR2: KGHSH, LQKENI. The variable domain in full, with the rest retrieved from reference TRBV18 and TRBJ1-1, is NAGVMQNPRHLVRRRGQEARLRCSPMKGHSHVYWYRQLPEEGLKFMVYLQKENIIDESGMPKERFSAEFPKEGPSILRIQQVVRGDSAAYFCASSPGQGANTEAFFGQGTRLTVV.

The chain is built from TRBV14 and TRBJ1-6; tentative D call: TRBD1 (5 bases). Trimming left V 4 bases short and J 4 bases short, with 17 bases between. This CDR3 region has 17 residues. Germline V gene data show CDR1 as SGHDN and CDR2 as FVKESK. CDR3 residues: CASSRWFTGGYNSPLHF. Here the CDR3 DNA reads TGTGCCAGCAGCCGGTGGTTCACAGGCGGGTATAATTCACCCCTCCACTTT.

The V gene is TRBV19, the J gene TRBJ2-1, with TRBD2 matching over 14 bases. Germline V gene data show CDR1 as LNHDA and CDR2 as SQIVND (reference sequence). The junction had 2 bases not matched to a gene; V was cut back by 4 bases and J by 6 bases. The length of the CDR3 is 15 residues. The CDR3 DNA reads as TGTGCCAGTAGTACCGGACTAGCGGGAGGCAATGAGCAGTTCTTC. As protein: CASSTGLAGGNEQFF. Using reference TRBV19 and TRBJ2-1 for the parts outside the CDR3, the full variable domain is DGGITQSPKYLFRKEGQNVTLSCEQNLNHDAMYWYRQDPGQGLRLIYYSQIVNDFQKGDIAEGYSVSREKKESFPLTVTSAQKNPTAFYLCASSTGLAGGNEQFFGPGTRLTVL.

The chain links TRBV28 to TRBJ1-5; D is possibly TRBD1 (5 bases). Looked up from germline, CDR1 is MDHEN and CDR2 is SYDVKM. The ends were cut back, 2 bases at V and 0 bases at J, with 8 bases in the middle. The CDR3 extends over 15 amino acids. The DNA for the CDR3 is TGTGCCAGCAGTTTAGGCCAGGGTAGCAATCAGCCCCAGCATTTT. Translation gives CASSLGQGSNQPQHF.

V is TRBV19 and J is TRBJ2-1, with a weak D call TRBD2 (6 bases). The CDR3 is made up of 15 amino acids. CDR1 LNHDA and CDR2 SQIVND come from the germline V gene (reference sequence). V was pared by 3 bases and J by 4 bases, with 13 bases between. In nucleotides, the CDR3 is TGTGCCAGTAGTATGGGACTTCCTAGTTACAATGAGCAGTTCTTC. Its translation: CASSMGLPSYNEQFF.

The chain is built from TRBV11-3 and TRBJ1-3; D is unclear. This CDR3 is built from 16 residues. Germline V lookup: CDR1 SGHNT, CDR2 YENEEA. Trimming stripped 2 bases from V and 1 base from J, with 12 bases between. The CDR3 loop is CASSLPLEGSGNTIYF. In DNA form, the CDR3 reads TGTGCCAGCAGCTTACCTCTCGAAGGGTCTGGAAACACCATATATTTT.

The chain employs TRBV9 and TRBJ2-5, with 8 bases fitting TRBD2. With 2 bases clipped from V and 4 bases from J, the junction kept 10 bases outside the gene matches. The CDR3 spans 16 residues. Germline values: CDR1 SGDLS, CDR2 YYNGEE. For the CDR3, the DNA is TGTGCCAGCAGCGTCGACCCAGCGGGAGTCTCAGAGACCCAGTACTTC. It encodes CASSVDPAGVSETQYF.

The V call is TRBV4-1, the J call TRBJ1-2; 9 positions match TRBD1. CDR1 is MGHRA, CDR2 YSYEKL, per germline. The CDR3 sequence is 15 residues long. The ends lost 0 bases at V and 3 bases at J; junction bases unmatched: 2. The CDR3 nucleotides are TGCGCCAGCAGCCAAGATACAGGGGGCGACTATGGCTACACCTTC. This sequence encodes CASSQDTGGDYGYTF.

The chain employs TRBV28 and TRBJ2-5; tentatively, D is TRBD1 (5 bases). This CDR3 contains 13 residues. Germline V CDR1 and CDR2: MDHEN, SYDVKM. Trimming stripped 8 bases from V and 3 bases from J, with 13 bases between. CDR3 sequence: CASSPGREETQYF. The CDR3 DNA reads TGTGCCAGCTCACCGGGCAGGGAAGAGACCCAGTACTTC.

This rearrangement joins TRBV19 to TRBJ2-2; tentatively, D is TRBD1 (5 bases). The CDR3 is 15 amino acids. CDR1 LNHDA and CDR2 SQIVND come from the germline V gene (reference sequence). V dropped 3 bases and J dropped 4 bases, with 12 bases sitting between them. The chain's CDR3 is CASSIRQGSTGELFF. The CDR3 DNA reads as TGTGCCAGTAGTATTAGGCAGGGATCCACCGGGGAGCTGTTTTTT.

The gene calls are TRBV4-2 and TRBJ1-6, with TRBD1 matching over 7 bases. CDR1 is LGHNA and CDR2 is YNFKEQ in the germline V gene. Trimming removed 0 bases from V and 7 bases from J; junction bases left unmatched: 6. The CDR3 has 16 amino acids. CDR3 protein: CASSQEDPTGNSPLHF. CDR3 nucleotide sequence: TGTGCCAGCAGCCAAGAGGACCCGACAGGGAATTCACCCCTCCACTTT.

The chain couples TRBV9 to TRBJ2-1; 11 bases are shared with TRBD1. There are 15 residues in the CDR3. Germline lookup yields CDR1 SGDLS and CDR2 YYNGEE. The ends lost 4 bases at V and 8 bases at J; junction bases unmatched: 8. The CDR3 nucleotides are TGTGCCAGCAGCACCCGGGGGGACAGGGGGTATGAGCAGTTCTTC. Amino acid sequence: CASSTRGDRGYEQFF.

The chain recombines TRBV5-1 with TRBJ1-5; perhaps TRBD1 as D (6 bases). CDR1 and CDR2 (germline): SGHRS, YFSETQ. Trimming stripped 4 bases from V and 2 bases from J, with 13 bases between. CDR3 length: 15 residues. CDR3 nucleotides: TGCGCCAGCAGCCTGGACAGCATTGGCAATCAGCCCCAGCATTTT. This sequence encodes CASSLDSIGNQPQHF.

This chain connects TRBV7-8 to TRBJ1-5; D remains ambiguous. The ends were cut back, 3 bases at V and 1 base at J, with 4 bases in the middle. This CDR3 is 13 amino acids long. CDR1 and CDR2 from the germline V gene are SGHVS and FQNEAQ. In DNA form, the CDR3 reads TGTGCCAGCAGCTTGAGGAGCAATCAGCCCCAGCATTTT. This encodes CASSLRSNQPQHF.

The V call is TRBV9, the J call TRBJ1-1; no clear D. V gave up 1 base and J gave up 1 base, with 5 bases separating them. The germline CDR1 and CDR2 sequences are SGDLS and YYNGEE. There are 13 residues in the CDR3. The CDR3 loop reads CASSVQENTEAFF. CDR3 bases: TGTGCCAGCAGCGTACAGGAGAACACTGAAGCTTTCTTT.

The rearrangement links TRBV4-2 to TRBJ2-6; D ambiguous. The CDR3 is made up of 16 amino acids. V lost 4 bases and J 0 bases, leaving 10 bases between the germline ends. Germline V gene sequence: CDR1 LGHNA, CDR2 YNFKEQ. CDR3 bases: TGTGCCAGCAGCCCCGGACCGGTCTCTGGGGCCAACGTCCTGACTTTC. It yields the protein CASSPGPVSGANVLTF.

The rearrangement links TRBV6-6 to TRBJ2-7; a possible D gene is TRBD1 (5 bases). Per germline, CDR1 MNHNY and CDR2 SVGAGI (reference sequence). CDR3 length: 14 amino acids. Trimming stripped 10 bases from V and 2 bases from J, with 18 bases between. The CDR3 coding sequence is TGTGCCACCTCGTATGGGGCAGGAGCCTACGAGCAGTACTTC. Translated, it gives CATSYGAGAYEQYF.

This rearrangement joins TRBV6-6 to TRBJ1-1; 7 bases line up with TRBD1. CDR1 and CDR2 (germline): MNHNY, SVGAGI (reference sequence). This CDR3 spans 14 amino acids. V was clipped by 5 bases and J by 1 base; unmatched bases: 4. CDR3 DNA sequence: TGTGCCAGCAGTAACGGACAGGAGAACACTGAAGCTTTCTTT. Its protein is CASSNGQENTEAFF.

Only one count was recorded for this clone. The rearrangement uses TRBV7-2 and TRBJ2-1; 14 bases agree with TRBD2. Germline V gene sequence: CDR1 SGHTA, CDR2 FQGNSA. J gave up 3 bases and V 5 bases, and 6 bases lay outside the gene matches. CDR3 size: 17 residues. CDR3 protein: CASSHGTSGSFYNEQFF. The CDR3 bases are TGTGCCAGCAGCCACGGGACTAGCGGGAGCTTCTACAATGAGCAGTTCTTC.

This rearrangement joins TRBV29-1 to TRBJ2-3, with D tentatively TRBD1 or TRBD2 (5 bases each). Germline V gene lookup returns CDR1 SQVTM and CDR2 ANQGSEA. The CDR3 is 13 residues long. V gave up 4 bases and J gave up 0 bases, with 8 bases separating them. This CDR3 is CSVGGSSTDTQYF. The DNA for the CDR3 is TGCAGCGTTGGGGGGTCTAGCACAGATACGCAGTATTTT.

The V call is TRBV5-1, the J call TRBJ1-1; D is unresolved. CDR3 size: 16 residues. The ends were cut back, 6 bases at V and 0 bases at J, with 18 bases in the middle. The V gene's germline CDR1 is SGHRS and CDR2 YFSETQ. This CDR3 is CASNFIRNSMNTEAFF. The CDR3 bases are TGCGCCAGCAACTTCATCAGGAATTCCATGAACACTGAAGCTTTCTTT.

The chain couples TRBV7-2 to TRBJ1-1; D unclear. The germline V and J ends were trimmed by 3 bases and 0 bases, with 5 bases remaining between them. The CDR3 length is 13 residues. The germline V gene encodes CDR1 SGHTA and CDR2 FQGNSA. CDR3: CASSLMVNTEAFF. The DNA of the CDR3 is TGTGCCAGCAGCTTGATGGTGAACACTGAAGCTTTCTTT.

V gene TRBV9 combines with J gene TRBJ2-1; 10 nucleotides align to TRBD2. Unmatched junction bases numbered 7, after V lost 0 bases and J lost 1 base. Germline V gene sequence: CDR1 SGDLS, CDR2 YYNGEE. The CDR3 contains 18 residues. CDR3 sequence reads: CASSVEAGGPSSYNEQFF. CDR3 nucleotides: TGTGCCAGCAGCGTAGAAGCGGGAGGGCCCTCGTCCTACAATGAGCAGTTCTTC.

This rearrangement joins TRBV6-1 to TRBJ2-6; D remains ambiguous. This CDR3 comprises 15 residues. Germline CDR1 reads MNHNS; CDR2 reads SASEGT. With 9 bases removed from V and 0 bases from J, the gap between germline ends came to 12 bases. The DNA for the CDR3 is TGTGCCAGTTTCTATCGAAGCTCTGGGGCCAACGTCCTGACTTTC. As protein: CASFYRSSGANVLTF.

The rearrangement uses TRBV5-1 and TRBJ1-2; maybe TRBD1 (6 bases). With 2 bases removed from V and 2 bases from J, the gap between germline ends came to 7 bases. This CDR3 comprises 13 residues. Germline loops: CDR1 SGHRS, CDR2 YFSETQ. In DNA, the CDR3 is TGCGCCAGCAGCTTACAGGGAAACTATGGCTACACCTTC. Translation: CASSLQGNYGYTF.